Listed here are 25 T cell receptor beta chains from one sample, sequenced in a study of beta chain features in type 1 diabetes (dated by TCRdb to about 2018). Library generation was performed with the immunoSEQ multiplex PCR assay. The entire amount of isolated RNA was reverse transcribed using the High Capacity cDNA Reverse Transcription Kit, so the sequenced TCRB transcripts were expressed ones. Here the immuneACCESS table is served through TCRdb, limited to in-frame sequences with V and J called. Missing clones are a known gap in these copies; in checked studies unresolved V genes cover under half, and the rest lacks a known reason. For this sample the table gives under 200,000 clones, of which around 8.5% were detected only once. The ten largest account for approximately 0.65% of the sample. Material: central memory CD4+ T cells from blood. These receptors all come from a young man in good health.

This clone has just a few counts. The chain carries TRBV19 and TRBJ2-7; D possibly corresponds to TRBD1 (6 bases). Germline-derived CDR1 and CDR2 are LNHDA and SQIVND (reference sequence). This CDR3 comprises 16 residues. V lost 7 bases and J lost 1, with 20 bases in between. The CDR3 sequence is CASTLSTPGASYEQYF. CDR3 bases: TGTGCCAGTACCCTAAGCACCCCAGGGGCATCCTACGAGCAGTACTTC.

CDR3 coding DNA: TGTGCCATCAGTGATCAGGGGGCGGGGACCCAGTACTTC. Amino acids: CAISDQGAGTQYF. The chain has TRBV10-3 and TRBJ2-5, with 8 bases that match TRBD1. There are 13 residues in the CDR3. Per the germline V gene, CDR1 is ENHRY and CDR2 is SYGVKD. V trimming: 3 bases; J trimming: 7 bases; junction bases outside the gene matches: 4.

This clone was observed a handful of times. The gene calls are TRBV11-2 and TRBJ2-7; D is possibly TRBD2 (6 bases). Deletions cut 8 bases from V and 0 bases from J, with 14 bases between. The CDR3 spans 14 residues. Germline assignment: CDR1 SGHAT and CDR2 FQNNGV. This chain's CDR3 is CASQSGYASYEQYF. CDR3 DNA sequence: TGTGCCAGCCAAAGCGGGTACGCCTCCTACGAGCAGTACTTC. The full variable domain, its missing parts supplied by reference TRBV11-2 and TRBJ2-7, is EAGVAQSPRYKIIEKRQSVAFWCNPISGHATLYWYQQILGQGPKLLIQFQNNGVVDDSQLPKDRFSAERLKGVDSTLKIQPAKLEDSAVYLCASQSGYASYEQYFGPGTRLTVT.

This clone was counted at least ten times. The V call is TRBV7-2, the J call TRBJ2-3; maybe TRBD2 (6 bases). With 10 bases removed from V and 3 bases from J, the gap between germline ends came to 14 bases. CDR1 SGHTA and CDR2 FQGNSA come from the germline V gene. CDR3 size: 13 residues. CDR3 amino acids: CATSTRQTDTQYF. CDR3 in DNA: TGTGCCACCTCGACTAGGCAAACAGATACGCAGTATTTT. The whole variable domain, remainder taken from reference TRBV7-2 and TRBJ2-3, is GAGVSQSPSNKVTEKGKDVELRCDPISGHTALYWYRQSLGQGLEFLIYFQGNSAPDKSGLPSDRFSAERTGGSVSTLTIQRTQQEDSAVYLCATSTRQTDTQYFGPGTRLTVL.

This sequence joins TRBV7-2 and TRBJ2-2; maybe TRBD2 (6 bases). The V end was cut by 5 bases, the J end by 4 bases, with 14 bases between. CDR1 is SGHTA, CDR2 FQGNSA, per germline. This CDR3 contains 15 residues. CDR3 residues: CASSPRDWLTGELFF. The CDR3 DNA follows: TGTGCCAGCAGCCCCCGGGACTGGCTCACCGGGGAGCTGTTTTTT.

This clone was found a few times. The rearrangement joins TRBV30 to TRBJ1-2; D is ambiguous. Looked up from germline, CDR1 is GTSNPN and CDR2 is SVGIG (reference sequence). The CDR3 totals 14 residues. Trimming took off 0 bases at V and 1 base at J, with 9 bases between the two ends. For the CDR3, the DNA is TGTGCCTGGAGTGTAAGAGGGTATAACTATGGCTACACCTTC. As protein: CAWSVRGYNYGYTF.

Only a few counts were recorded for this clone. The gene calls are TRBV29-1 and TRBJ1-1, with 9 bases aligning to TRBD1. Per the germline V gene, CDR1 is SQVTM and CDR2 is ANQGSEA. After removal of 6 bases from V and 1 base from J, the junction contained 3 bases not matched to a gene. CDR3 length equals 13 residues. CDR3: CSVTDRGNTEAFF. CDR3 bases: TGCAGCGTGACGGACAGGGGGAACACTGAAGCTTTCTTT. Drawing the rest from reference TRBV29-1 and TRBJ1-1, the complete variable domain is SAVISQKPSRDICQRGTSLTIQCQVDSQVTMMFWYRQQPGQSLTLIATANQGSEATYESGFVIDKFPISRPNLTFSTLTVSNMSPEDSSIYLCSVTDRGNTEAFFGQGTRLTVV.

This clone has at least ten counts. V usage is TRBV5-4 and J usage is TRBJ1-2; the match to TRBD1 covers 11 bases. The CDR3 extends over 15 amino acids. V gave up 4 bases and J gave up 4 bases; unmatched junction bases: 6. The germline gives CDR1 SGHNT, CDR2 YYREEE (reference sequence). The CDR3 DNA reads TGTGCCAGCAGCGTAGGACAGGGGGCGTCCTATGGCTACACCTTC. Amino acids: CASSVGQGASYGYTF.

This chain connects TRBV11-2 to TRBJ1-2, with D perhaps TRBD1 (5 bases). CDR3 length: 11 amino acids. Germline CDR1 reads SGHAT; CDR2 reads FQNNGV. Trimming left V 5 bases short and J 14 bases short, with 15 bases between. The CDR3 here is CASSEVGGRTF. The CDR3 DNA sequence: TGTGCCAGCAGCGAGGTCGGGGGTAGGACCTTC.

The table lists this clone with many counts. Distinct nucleotide sequences in the sample also encode this CDR3. The rearrangement joins TRBV7-9 to TRBJ2-7, with 10 bases that match TRBD1. CDR3 length: 14 residues. V lost 4 bases and J lost 5; bases outside the gene matches: 5. Germline CDR1 reads SEHNR; CDR2 reads FQNEAQ (reference sequence). CDR3 in DNA: TGTGCCAGCAGCTGGGGACAGGGGTCCCACGAGCAGTACTTC. Translation gives CASSWGQGSHEQYF.

The J gene is TRBJ1-3, the V gene TRBV11-2; D might be TRBD1 (6 bases). Germline CDR1 and CDR2: SGHAT and FQNNGV. The CDR3 covers 15 residues. V was clipped by 1 base and J by 3 bases, with 10 bases between them. CDR3 in DNA: TGTGCCAGCAGCTTAGTTACAGGGCTTGGAAACACCATATATTTT. Amino acid sequence: CASSLVTGLGNTIYF.

This clone was found many times. The V call is TRBV7-2, the J call TRBJ2-5; D is unclear. V was cut by 1 base and J by 1 base, with 7 bases left in between. CDR1 is SGHTA and CDR2 is FQGNSA in the germline V gene. The CDR3 runs 14 residues. The CDR3 loop is CASSLVVAQETQYF. CDR3 coding DNA: TGTGCCAGCAGCTTAGTGGTAGCCCAAGAGACCCAGTACTTC.

This clone was observed a handful of times. V and J are TRBV11-2 and TRBJ2-7; perhaps TRBD1 as D (6 bases). The CDR3 length is 15 residues. The germline V gene encodes CDR1 SGHAT and CDR2 FQNNGV. V lost 1 base and J lost 0, with 10 bases in between. DNA for the CDR3: TGTGCCAGCAGCTTAGTCGGACAGAGCTCCTACGAGCAGTACTTC. It is translated as CASSLVGQSSYEQYF.

This clone was counted between two and nine times. The V and J genes are TRBV7-9 and TRBJ2-7; D is unclear. The V gene lost 1 base and the J gene lost 4 bases, with 8 bases spanning the gap. The CDR3 length is 13 residues. Germline V gene sequence: CDR1 SEHNR, CDR2 FQNEAQ (reference sequence). CDR3 sequence: CASSLEQEYEQYF. The CDR3 DNA follows: TGTGCCAGCAGCTTAGAGCAGGAATACGAGCAGTACTTC.

Many counts were recorded for this clone. J is TRBJ1-4 and V is TRBV18; TRBD1 matches 8 bases. Germline V gene data show CDR1 as KGHSH and CDR2 as LQKENI. V lost 2 bases to trimming and J lost 6 bases; unmatched junction nucleotides: 5. The CDR3 runs 15 residues. This CDR3 reads CASSPNGQGDEKLFF. Here the CDR3 DNA reads TGTGCCAGCTCACCAAATGGACAGGGAGATGAAAAACTGTTTTTT.

This clone was seen a handful of times. The J gene is TRBJ1-1, the V gene TRBV7-9, with D possibly being TRBD1 (5 bases). The CDR3 length is 13 residues. V was shortened by 2 bases and J by 11 bases, with 15 bases between the two germline ends. Germline CDR1 and CDR2: SEHNR and FQNEAQ (reference sequence). The CDR3 loop reads CASSLLGAAVAFF. CDR3 bases: TGTGCCAGCAGCTTATTAGGGGCCGCAGTCGCTTTCTTT.

This chain links TRBV4-1 with TRBJ2-1; no clear D. The germline V gene has CDR1 MGHRA and CDR2 YSYEKL. Trimming shortened V by 0 bases and J by 3 bases, and 9 bases separated the two germline ends. This CDR3 comprises 15 residues. DNA for the CDR3: TGCGCCAGCAGCCAAGATTTTTCCTTCTACAATGAGCAGTTCTTC. Protein: CASSQDFSFYNEQFF.

J is TRBJ2-5 and V is TRBV18, with D tentatively TRBD1 (5 bases). CDR1 and CDR2 from the germline V gene are KGHSH and LQKENI. The CDR3 has 13 amino acids. V was trimmed by 3 bases and J by 2 bases, leaving 7 bases between them. The CDR3 region is CASSPDSQETQYF. CDR3 nucleotide sequence: TGTGCCAGCTCACCTGACAGTCAAGAGACCCAGTACTTC.

DNA of the CDR3: TGTGCCAGCAGCTTTGGGGGACAGCCGATGGGGACTGAAGCTTTCTTT. Its protein is CASSFGGQPMGTEAFF. This rearrangement joins TRBV7-2 to TRBJ1-1; 7 nucleotides align to TRBD1. This CDR3 spans 16 amino acids. Germline lookup yields CDR1 SGHTA and CDR2 FQGNSA. V shed 3 bases, J shed 5 bases, and the junction held 12 bases outside the gene matches.

This clone was observed a few times. The gene calls are TRBV6-5 and TRBJ2-6, with a tentative D call TRBD1 (7 bases). Germline values: CDR1 MNHEY, CDR2 SVGAGI. The CDR3 contains 15 residues. V lost 6 bases to trimming and J lost 2 bases, with 11 bases between them. The CDR3 coding sequence is TGTGCCAGCAGGCCAGGGGGGCCTGGGGCCAACGTCCTGACTTTC. The encoded protein is CASRPGGPGANVLTF.

The sample holds many counts of this clone. J is TRBJ2-1 and V is TRBV7-2; the D gene is possibly TRBD2 (5 bases). The length of the CDR3 is 16 residues. The germline gives CDR1 SGHTA, CDR2 FQGNSA. V lost 1 base and J lost 15, with 25 bases in between. The CDR3 reads CASSLVVTPGTPTRFF. CDR3 DNA: TGTGCCAGCAGCTTAGTCGTGACTCCGGGAACACCGACTCGGTTCTTC.

The J gene is TRBJ2-7, the V gene TRBV7-2; 11 nucleotides align to TRBD2. This CDR3 has 15 residues. V trimming: 6 bases; J trimming: 7 bases; junction bases outside the gene matches: 11. CDR1 is SGHTA, CDR2 FQGNSA, per germline. DNA of the CDR3: TGTGCCAGCAGAGCTAGCGGGGGGCCCGCCGGGGAGCAGTACTTC. It translates to CASRASGGPAGEQYF.

V and J are TRBV25-1 and TRBJ2-5, with 7 bases fitting TRBD2. V trimming: 0 bases; J trimming: 5 bases; junction bases outside the gene matches: 12. Germline V lookup: CDR1 MGHDK, CDR2 SYGVNS. The CDR3 totals 17 residues. CDR3 sequence reads: CASSEYKGSSGHETQYF. The DNA of the CDR3 is TGTGCCAGCAGTGAATATAAGGGGTCTAGCGGTCATGAGACCCAGTACTTC.

This clone appeared a few times. V is TRBV29-1 and J is TRBJ1-2, with 9 bases aligning to TRBD1. There are 13 residues in the CDR3. The ends lost 5 bases at V and 2 bases at J; junction bases unmatched: 3. The germline gives CDR1 SQVTM, CDR2 ANQGSEA. Here the CDR3 DNA reads TGCAGCGTTCGAACAGGGGGCAACTATGGCTACACCTTC. It codes for CSVRTGGNYGYTF.

This clone was seen a few times. The chain uses TRBV7-2 and TRBJ2-5, with 9 bases that match TRBD2. The CDR3 runs 17 residues. V was pared by 5 bases and J by 9 bases, with 19 bases of the junction left unmatched. Per germline, CDR1 SGHTA and CDR2 FQGNSA. This chain's CDR3 is CASSPPTKGGGAWAQYF. The DNA of the CDR3 is TGTGCCAGCAGCCCCCCGACTAAGGGCGGGGGGGCCTGGGCCCAGTACTTC.